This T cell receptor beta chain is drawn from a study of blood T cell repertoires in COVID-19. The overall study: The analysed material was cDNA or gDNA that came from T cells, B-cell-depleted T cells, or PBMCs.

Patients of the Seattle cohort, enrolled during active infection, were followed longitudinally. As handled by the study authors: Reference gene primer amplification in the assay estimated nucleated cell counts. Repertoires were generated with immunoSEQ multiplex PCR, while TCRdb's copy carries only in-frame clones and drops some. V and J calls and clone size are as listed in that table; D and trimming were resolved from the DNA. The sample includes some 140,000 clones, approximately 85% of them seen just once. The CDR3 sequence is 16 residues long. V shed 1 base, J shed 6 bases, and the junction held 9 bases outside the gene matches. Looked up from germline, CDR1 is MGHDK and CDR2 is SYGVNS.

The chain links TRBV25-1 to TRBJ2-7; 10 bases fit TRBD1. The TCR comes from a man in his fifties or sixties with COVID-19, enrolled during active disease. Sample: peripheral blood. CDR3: CASSESSGDRGAEQYF. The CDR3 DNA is TGTGCCAGCAGTGAATCATCTGGGGACAGGGGTGCCGAGCAGTACTTC.